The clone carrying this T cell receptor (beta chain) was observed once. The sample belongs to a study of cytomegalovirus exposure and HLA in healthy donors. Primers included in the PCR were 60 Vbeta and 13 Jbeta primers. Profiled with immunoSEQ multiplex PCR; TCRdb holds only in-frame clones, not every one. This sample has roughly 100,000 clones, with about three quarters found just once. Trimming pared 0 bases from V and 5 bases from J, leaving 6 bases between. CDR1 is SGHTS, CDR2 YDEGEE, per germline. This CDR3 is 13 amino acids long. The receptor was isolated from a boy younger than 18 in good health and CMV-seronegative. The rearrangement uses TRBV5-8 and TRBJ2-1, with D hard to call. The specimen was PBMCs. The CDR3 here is CASSLVAHNEQFF. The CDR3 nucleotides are TGTGCCAGCAGCTTGGTGGCTCACAATGAGCAGTTCTTC.